This T cell receptor beta chain is drawn from a study of blood T cell repertoires in COVID-19. Only in-frame clones appear in the TCRdb table, and some are missing; sequencing was by immunoSEQ multiplex PCR. The repertoire includes about 260,000 clones, about 90% of them detected once, and 3.7% sits in the top ten. CDR1 is SNHLY, CDR2 FYNNEI, per germline. With 1 base clipped from V and 5 bases from J, the junction kept 6 bases outside the gene matches. The CDR3 loop spans 15 amino acids. This clonotype originated in a woman aged 35 to 49 with acute or convalescent COVID-19. This chain uses TRBV2 with TRBJ2-7, with 9 bases matching TRBD1. Material: peripheral blood. DNA for the CDR3: TGTGCCAGCAGTGAAGGAGGGACAGGGTTCAACGAGCAGTACGTC. Protein: CASSEGGTGFNEQYV.